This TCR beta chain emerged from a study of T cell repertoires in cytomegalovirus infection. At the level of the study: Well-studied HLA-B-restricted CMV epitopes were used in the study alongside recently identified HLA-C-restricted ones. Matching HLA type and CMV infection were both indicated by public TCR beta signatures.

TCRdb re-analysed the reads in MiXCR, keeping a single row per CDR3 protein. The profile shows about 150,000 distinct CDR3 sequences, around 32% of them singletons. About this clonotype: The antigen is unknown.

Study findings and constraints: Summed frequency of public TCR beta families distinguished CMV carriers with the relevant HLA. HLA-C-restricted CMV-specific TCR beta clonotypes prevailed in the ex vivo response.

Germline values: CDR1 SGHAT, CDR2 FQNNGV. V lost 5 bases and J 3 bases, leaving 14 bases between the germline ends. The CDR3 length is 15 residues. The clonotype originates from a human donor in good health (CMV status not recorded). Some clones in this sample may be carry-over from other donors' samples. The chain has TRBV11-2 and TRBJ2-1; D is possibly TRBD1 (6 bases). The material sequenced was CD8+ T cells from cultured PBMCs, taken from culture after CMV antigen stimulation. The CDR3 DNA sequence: TGTGCCAGCAGCCTAACAGGGAGCATCTACAATGAGCAGTTCTTC. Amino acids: CASSLTGSIYNEQFF. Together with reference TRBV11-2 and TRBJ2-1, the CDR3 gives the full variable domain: EAGVAQSPRYKIIEKRQSVAFWCNPISGHATLYWYQQILGQGPKLLIQFQNNGVVDDSQLPKDRFSAERLKGVDSTLKIQPAKLEDSAVYLCASSLTGSIYNEQFFGPGTRLTVL.